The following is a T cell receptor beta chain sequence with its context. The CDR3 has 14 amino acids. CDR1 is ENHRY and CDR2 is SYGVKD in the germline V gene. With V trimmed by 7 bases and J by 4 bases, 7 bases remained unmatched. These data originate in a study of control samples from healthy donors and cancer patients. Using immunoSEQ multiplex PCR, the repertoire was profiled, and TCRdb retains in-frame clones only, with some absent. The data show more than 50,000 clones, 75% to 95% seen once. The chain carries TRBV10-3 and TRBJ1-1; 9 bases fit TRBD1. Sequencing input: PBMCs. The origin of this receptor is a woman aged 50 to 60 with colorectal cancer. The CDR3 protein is CAINSGQGPTEAFF. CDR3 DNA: TGTGCCATCAACTCAGGACAGGGGCCCACTGAAGCTTTCTTT.